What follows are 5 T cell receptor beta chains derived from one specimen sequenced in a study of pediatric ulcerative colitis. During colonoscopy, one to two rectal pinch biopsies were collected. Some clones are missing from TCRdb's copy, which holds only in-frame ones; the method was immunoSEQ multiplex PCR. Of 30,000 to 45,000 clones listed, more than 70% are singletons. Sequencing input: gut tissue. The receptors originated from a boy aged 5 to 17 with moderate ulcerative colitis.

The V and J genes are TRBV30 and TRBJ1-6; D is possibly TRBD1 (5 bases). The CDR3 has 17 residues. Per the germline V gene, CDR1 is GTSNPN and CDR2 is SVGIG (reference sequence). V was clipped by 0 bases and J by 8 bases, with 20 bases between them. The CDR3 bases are TGTGCCTGGAGTGTACGTGGTCGGGGCCCTGCGGATTCACCCCTCCACTTT. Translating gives CAWSVRGRGPADSPLHF.

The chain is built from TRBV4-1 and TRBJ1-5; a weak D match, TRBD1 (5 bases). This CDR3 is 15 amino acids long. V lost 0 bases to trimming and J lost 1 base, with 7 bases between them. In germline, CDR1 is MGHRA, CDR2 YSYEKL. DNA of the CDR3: TGCGCCAGCAGCCAAGATCAGGGCAGCAATCAGCCCCAGCATTTT. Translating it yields CASSQDQGSNQPQHF.

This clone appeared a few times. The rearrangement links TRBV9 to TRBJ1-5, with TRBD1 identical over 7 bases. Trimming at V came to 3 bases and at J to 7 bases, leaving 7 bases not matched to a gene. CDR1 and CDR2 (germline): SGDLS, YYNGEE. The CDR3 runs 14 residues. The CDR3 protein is CASSATGSGQPQHF. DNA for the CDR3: TGTGCCAGCAGCGCGACAGGGTCTGGGCAGCCCCAGCATTTT.

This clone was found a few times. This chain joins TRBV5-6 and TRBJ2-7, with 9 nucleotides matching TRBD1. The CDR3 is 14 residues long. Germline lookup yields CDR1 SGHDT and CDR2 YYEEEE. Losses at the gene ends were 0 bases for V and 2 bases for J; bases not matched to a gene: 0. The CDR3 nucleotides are TGTGCCAGCAGCTTGGGGACAGGGGCCTACGAGCAGTACTTC. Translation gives CASSLGTGAYEQYF.

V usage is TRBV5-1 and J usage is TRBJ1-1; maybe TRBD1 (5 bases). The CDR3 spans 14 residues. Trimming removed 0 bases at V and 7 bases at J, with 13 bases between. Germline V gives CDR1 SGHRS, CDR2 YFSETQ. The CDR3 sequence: CASSLGGVNNEAFF. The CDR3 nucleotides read TGCGCCAGCAGCTTGGGAGGGGTGAATAATGAAGCTTTCTTT.